The rows below give T cell receptor beta chains drawn from one sample of a study of molecular identifiers for immune sequencing clone quantification. One entry per CDR3 protein results from TCRdb running MiXCR on the PCR reads. The sample yields about 510,000 distinct CDR3 sequences, around 23% seen once. What was sequenced was naive CD8+ T cells from blood, with Jurkat cell RNA spiked in. The receptors originated from a human donor in good health. Some libraries in this study had Jurkat cell RNA spiked in. Each CDR3 is given without its conserved first and last residue. For some rows the clone size is stated as once, few or many, or as a class when expanded; others skip it.

abundance,v_gene,j_gene,CDR3aa
few,TRBV29-1,TRBJ1-3,SVAVSGNTIY
.,TRBV7-6,TRBJ2-1,ASSLSWASYNEQF
.,TRBV6-2/TRBV6-3,TRBJ2-7,AGSYPSTNLRTGEQY
many,TRBV6-2/TRBV6-3,TRBJ1-5,ASSYLGGSQPQH
.,TRBV28,TRBJ2-3,ASSFFQGAADTQY
few,TRBV28,TRBJ2-5,ASSPPAQETQY
.,TRBV30,TRBJ2-7,AWSPWGTGGFYEQY
many,TRBV6-2/TRBV6-3,TRBJ2-7,ASSFRRNGEDEQY
.,TRBV4-1,TRBJ1-4,ASSQGRGGAEKLF
many,TRBV5-6,TRBJ2-7,ASSLYALAGVYEQY
few,TRBV5-1,TRBJ2-5,ASNPLSLRGVHPQETQY
.,TRBV1,TRBJ1-4,TSSRSVRRSNEKLF
many,TRBV5-4,TRBJ2-3,ASSFSGSSTDTQY
.,TRBV2,TRBJ1-4,ASSEAEGWEKLF
.,TRBV5-5,TRBJ2-1,AGRPQGYNEQF
.,TRBV12-3/TRBV12-4,TRBJ2-3,ASREAGTSGRIGRRADMQY
few,TRBV30,TRBJ2-1,AWDPVAGGRYEQF
many,TRBV24-1,TRBJ2-1,ATSDPDYYNEQF
few,TRBV4-3,TRBJ2-3,ASSQDVVTDTQY
once,TRBV5-6,TRBJ2-2,ASSLAVNGATGELF
.,TRBV6-4,TRBJ2-1,ASSADTGTVYNEQF
many,TRBV7-8,TRBJ2-3,ASKSASTDTQY
.,TRBV13,TRBJ2-3,ASSLNLASDTQY
.,TRBV5-1,TRBJ2-3,ASSLEGGGAPDTQY
many,TRBV5-1,TRBJ2-7,ASSSGTSGYEQY
few,TRBV27,TRBJ2-7,ASRQGLFSYEQY
.,TRBV9,TRBJ2-7,ASSTTENEQY
many,TRBV6-5,TRBJ2-2,ASSYGTSSLGITGELF
few,TRBV7-9,TRBJ1-2,ASSLSRSYGYT